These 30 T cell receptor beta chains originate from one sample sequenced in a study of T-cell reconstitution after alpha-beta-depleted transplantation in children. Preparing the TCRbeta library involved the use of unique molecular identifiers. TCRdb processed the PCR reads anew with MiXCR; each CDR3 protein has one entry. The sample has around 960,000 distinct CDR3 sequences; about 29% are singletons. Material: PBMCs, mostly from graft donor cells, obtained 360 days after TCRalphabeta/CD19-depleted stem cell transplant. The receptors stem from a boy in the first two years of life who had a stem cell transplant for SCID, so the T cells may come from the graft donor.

Here the CDR3 reads CSVAGPAGFETQYF. The CDR3 DNA follows: TGCAGCGTTGCAGGGCCCGCTGGCTTTGAGACCCAGTACTTC. This chain joins TRBV29-1 and TRBJ2-5, with D tentatively TRBD1 (5 bases). Trimming cost V 4 bases and J 5 bases, with 17 bases left between them. CDR1 and CDR2 from the germline V gene are SQVTM and ANQGSEA. This CDR3 is 14 amino acids long.

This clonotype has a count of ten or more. CDR3 in DNA: TGCGCCAGCAGCTGGGGGGACAGCCCGAACACTGAAGCTTTCTTT. It translates to CASSWGDSPNTEAFF. The chain joins TRBV5-1 to TRBJ1-1; 7 bases fit TRBD1. Germline V lookup: CDR1 SGHRS, CDR2 YFSETQ. The CDR3 length is 15 residues. J was trimmed by 1 base and V by 3 bases; bases with no gene match: 6.

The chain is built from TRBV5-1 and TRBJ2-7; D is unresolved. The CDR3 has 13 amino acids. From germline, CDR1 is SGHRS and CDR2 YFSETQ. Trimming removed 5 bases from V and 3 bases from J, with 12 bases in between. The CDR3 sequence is CASSPPHNYEQYF. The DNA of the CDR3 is TGCGCCAGCAGTCCCCCTCATAACTACGAGCAGTACTTC.

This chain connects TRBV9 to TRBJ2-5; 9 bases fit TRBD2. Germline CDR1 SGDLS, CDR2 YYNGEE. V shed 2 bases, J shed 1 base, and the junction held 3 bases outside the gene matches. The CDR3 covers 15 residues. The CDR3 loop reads CASSVGTSLQETQYF. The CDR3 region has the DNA TGTGCCAGCAGCGTCGGGACTAGCCTCCAAGAGACCCAGTACTTC.

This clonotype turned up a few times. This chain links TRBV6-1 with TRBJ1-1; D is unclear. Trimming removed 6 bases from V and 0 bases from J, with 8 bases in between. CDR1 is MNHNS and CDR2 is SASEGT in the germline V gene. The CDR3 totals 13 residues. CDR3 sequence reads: CASRPEMNTEAFF. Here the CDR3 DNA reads TGTGCCAGCAGACCAGAGATGAACACTGAAGCTTTCTTT.

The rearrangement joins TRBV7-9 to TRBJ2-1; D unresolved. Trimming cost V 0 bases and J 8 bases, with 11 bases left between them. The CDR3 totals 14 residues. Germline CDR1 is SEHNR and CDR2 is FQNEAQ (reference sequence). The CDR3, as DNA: TGTGCCAGCAGCTTAGCGGTGCTCGTCTATGAGCAGTTCTTC. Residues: CASSLAVLVYEQFF.

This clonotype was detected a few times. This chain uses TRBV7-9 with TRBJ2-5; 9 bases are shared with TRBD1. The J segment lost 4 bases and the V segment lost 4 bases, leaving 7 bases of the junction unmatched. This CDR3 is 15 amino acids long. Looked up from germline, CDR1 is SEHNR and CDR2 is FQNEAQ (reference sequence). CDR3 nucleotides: TGTGCCAGCAGCTCCGGGGACAGGGTAGGAGAGACCCAGTACTTC. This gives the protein CASSSGDRVGETQYF.

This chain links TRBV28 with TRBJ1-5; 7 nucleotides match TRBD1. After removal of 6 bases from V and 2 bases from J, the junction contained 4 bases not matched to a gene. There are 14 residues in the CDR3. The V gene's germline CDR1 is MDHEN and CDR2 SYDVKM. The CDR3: CASRPRGGNQPQHF. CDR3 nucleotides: TGTGCCAGCAGACCCAGGGGGGGCAATCAGCCCCAGCATTTT.

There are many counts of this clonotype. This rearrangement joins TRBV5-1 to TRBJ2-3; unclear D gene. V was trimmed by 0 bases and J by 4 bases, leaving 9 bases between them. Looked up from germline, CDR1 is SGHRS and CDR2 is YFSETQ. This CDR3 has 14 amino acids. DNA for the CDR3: TGCGCCAGCAGCTTGGCGGGCAGCTCAGATACGCAGTATTTT. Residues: CASSLAGSSDTQYF.

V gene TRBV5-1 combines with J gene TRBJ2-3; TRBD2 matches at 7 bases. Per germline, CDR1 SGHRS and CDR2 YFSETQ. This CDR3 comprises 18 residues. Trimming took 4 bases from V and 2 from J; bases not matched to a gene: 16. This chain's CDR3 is CASSQGPHRGEITDTQYF. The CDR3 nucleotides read TGCGCCAGCAGCCAAGGTCCCCACCGGGGGGAGATCACAGATACGCAGTATTTT. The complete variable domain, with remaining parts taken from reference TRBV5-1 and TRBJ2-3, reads KAGVTQTPRYLIKTRGQQVTLSCSPISGHRSVSWYQQTPGQGLQFLFEYFSETQRNKGNFPGRFSGRQFSNSRSEMNVSTLELGDSALYLCASSQGPHRGEITDTQYFGPGTRLTVL.

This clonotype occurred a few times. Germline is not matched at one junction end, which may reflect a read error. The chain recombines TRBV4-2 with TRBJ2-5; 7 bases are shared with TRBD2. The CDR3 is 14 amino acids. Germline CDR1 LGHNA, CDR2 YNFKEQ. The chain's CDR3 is CASNQDGGGETQYF. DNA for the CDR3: TGTGCCAGCAACCAAGATGGGGGGGGAGAGACCCAGTACTTC.

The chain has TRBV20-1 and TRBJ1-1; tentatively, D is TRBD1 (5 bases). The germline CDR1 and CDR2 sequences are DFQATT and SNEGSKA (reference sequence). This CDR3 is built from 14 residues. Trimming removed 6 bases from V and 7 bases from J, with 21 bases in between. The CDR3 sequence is CSATTDLIKVEAFF. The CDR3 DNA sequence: TGCAGTGCAACGACAGATCTGATAAAGGTTGAAGCTTTCTTT.

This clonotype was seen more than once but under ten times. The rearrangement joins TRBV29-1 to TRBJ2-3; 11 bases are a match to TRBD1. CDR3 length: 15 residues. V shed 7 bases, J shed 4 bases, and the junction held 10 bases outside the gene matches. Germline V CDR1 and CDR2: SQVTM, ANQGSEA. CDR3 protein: CSGCRTGGWADTQYF. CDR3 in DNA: TGCAGCGGGTGTCGGACAGGGGGCTGGGCAGATACGCAGTATTTT.

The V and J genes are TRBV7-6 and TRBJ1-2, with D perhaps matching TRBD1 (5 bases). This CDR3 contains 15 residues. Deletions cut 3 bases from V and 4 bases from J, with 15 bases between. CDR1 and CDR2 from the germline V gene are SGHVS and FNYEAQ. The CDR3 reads CASSLGPNPIYGYTF. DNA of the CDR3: TGTGCCAGCAGCTTGGGACCAAATCCGATCTATGGCTACACCTTC.

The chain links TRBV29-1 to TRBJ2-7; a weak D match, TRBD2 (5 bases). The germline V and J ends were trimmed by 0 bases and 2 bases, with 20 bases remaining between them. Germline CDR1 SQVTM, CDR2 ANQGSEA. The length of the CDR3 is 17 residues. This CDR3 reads CSVEERTRGPTPYEQYF. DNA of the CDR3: TGCAGCGTTGAAGAACGGACTCGCGGACCGACGCCCTACGAGCAGTACTTC.

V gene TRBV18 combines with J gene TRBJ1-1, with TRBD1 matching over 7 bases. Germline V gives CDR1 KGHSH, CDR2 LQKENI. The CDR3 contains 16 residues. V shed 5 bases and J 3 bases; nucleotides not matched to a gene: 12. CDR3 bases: TGTGCCAGCTCATCGACAGGGAGTAGGATAGACACTGAAGCTTTCTTT. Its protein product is CASSSTGSRIDTEAFF. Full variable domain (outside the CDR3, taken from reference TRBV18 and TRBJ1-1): NAGVMQNPRHLVRRRGQEARLRCSPMKGHSHVYWYRQLPEEGLKFMVYLQKENIIDESGMPKERFSAEFPKEGPSILRIQQVVRGDSAAYFCASSSTGSRIDTEAFFGQGTRLTVV.

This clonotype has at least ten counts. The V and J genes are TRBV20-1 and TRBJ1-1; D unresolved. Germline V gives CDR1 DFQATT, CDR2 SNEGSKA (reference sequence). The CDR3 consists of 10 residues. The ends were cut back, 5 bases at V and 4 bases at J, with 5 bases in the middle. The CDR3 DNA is TGCAGTGCTTCTGTCACTGAAGCTTTCTTT. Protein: CSASVTEAFF.

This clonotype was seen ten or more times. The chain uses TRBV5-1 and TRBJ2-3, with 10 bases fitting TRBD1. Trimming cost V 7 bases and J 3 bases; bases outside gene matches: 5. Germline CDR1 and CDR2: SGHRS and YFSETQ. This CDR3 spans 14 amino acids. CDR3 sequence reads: CASRDRGDTDTQYF. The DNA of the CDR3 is TGCGCCAGCCGGGACAGGGGAGATACAGATACGCAGTATTTT.

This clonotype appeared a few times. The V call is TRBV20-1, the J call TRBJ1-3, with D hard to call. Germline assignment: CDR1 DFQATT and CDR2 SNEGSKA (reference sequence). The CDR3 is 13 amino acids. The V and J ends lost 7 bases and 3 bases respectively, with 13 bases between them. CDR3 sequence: CSVLDPFGNTIYF. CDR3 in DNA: TGCAGTGTTTTAGACCCGTTTGGAAACACCATATATTTT.

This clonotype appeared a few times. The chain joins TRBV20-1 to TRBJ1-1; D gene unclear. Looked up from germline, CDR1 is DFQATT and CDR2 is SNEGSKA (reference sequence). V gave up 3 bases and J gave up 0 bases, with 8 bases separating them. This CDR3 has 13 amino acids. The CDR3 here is CSASRVMNTEAFF. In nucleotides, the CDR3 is TGCAGTGCTAGTAGGGTAATGAACACTGAAGCTTTCTTT.

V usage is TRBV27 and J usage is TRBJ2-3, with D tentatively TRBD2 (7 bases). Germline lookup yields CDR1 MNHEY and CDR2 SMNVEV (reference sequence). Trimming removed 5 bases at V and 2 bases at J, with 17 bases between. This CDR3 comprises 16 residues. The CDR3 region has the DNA TGTGCCAGCAGTCTGGGTTGGGGGGGCAACACAGATACGCAGTATTTT. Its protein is CASSLGWGGNTDTQYF.

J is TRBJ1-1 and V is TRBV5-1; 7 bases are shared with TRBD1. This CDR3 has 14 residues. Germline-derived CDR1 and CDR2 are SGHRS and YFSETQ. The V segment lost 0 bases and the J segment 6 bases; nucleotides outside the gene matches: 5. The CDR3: CASSLVVQGAEAFF. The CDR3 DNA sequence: TGCGCCAGCAGCTTGGTGGTCCAGGGGGCTGAAGCTTTCTTT.

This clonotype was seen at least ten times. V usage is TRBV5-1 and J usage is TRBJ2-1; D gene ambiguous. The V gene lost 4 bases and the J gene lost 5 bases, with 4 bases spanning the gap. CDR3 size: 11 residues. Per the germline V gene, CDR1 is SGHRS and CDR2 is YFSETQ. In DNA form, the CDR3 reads TGCGCCAGCAGCCGTAACAATGAGCAGTTCTTC. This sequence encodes CASSRNNEQFF.

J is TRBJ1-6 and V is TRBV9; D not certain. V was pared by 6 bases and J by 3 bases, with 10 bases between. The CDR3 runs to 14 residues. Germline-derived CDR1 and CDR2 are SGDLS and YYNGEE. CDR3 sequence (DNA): TGTGCCAGCAAGGCCGCGGACTATAATTCACCCCTCCACTTT. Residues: CASKAADYNSPLHF.

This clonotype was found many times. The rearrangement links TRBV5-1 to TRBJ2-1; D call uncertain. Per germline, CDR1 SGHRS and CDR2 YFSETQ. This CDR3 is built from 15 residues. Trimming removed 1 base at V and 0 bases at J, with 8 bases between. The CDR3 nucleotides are TGCGCCAGCAGCTTGCGTCCTCTCTCCTACAATGAGCAGTTCTTC. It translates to CASSLRPLSYNEQFF.

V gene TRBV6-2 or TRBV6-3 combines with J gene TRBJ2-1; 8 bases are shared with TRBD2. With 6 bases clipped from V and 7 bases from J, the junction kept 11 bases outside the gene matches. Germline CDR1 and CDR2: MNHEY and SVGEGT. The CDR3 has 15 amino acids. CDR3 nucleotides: TGTGCCAGCAGGCCTTTTCGGGGGGGCCAAAATGAGCAGTTCTTC. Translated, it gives CASRPFRGGQNEQFF.

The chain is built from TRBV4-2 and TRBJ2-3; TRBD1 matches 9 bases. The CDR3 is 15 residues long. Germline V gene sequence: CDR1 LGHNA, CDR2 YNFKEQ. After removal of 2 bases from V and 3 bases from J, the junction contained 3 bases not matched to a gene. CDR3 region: CASSQNRGLTDTQYF. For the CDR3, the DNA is TGTGCCAGCAGCCAAAACAGGGGGCTAACAGATACGCAGTATTTT.

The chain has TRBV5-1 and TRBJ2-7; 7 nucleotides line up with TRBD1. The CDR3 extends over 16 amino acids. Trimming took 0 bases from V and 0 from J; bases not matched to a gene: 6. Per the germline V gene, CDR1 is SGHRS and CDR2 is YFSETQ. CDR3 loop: CASSLGGTATSYEQYF. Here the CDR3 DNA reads TGCGCCAGCAGCTTGGGTGGGACAGCAACCTCCTACGAGCAGTACTTC. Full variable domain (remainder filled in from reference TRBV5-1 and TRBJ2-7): KAGVTQTPRYLIKTRGQQVTLSCSPISGHRSVSWYQQTPGQGLQFLFEYFSETQRNKGNFPGRFSGRQFSNSRSEMNVSTLELGDSALYLCASSLGGTATSYEQYFGPGTRLTVT.

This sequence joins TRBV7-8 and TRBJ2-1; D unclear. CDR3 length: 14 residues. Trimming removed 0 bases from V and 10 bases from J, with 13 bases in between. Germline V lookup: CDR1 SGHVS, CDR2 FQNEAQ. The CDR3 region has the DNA TGTGCCAGCAGCTTAGCTCAGTCCGCGTGGGAGCAGTTCTTC. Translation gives CASSLAQSAWEQFF.

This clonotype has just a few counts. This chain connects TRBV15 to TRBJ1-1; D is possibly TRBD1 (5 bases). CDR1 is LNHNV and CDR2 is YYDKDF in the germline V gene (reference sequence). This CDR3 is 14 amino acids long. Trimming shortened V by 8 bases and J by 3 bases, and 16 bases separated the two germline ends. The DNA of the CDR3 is TGTGCCACCGTCCCATCGACAGTACACACTGAAGCTTTCTTT. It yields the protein CATVPSTVHTEAFF.